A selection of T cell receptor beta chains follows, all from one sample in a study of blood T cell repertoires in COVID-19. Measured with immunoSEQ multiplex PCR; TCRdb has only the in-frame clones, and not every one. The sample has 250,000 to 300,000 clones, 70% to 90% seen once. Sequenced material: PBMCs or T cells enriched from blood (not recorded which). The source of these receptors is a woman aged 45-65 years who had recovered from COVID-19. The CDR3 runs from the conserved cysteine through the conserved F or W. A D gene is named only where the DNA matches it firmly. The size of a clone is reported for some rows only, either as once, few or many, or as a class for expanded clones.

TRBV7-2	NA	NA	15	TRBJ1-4	TGTGCCAGCAGCTTAGACAGGCAAAGATTTGAAAAACTGTTTTTT	CASSLDRQRFEKLFF
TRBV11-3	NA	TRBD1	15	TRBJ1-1	TGTGCCAGCAGCTTAGGCGGGACAGGGGACACTGAAGCTTTCTTT	CASSLGGTGDTEAFF
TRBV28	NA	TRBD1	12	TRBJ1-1	TGTGCCAGCAGTATCTACCGGGACAGTACTTTCTTT	CASSIYRDSTFF
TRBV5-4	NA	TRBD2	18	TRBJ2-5	TGTGCCAGCAGCCCCCCACGCGGGACTAGCGGGATTGGGGAGACCCAGTACTTC	CASSPPRGTSGIGETQYF
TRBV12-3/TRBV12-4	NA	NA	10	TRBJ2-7	TGTGCCAGCAGAGGGAGCGAGCAGTACTTC	CASRGSEQYF
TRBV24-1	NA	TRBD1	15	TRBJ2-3	TGTGCCACCGCCCCCCGAGGACAGGGAGCAGATACGCAGTATTTT	CATAPRGQGADTQYF
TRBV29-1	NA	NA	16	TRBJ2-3	TGCAGCGTTGAAGGAGGGAGAGGAGTGGGCACAGATACGCAGTATTTT	CSVEGGRGVGTDTQYF
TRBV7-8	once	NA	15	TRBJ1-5	TGTGCCAGCAGCTTAGCGGACAGATACAATCAGCCCCAGCATTTT	CASSLADRYNQPQHF
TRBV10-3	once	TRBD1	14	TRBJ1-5	TGTGCCACTACCGGGACAGGGCCCAATCAGCCCCAGCATTTT	CATTGTGPNQPQHF
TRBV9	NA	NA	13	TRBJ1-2	TGTGCCAGCAGCCCCCATGGGGCGGCGGGCTACACCTTC	CASSPHGAAGYTF
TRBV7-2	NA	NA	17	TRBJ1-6	TGTGCCAGCAGCTTAAAAAAAGCGAGCTCCTATAATTCACCCCTCCACTTT	CASSLKKASSYNSPLHF
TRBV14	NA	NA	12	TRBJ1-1	TGTGCCAGCGCAGGCATGAACACTGAAGCTTTCTTT	CASAGMNTEAFF
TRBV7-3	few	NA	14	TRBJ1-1	TGTGCCAGCAGCTTAACCGGACAGCGCCCCGAAGCTTTCTTT	CASSLTGQRPEAFF
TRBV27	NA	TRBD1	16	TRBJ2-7	TGTGCCAGCAGTTCCGTCACGGGACAGGGGGTGTACGAGCAGTACTTC	CASSSVTGQGVYEQYF
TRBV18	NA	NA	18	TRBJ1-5	TGTGCCAGCTCACCATTGGGTCCCAGGGGCCAACTCAATCAGCCCCAGCATTTT	CASSPLGPRGQLNQPQHF
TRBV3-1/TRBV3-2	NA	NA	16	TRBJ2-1	TGTGCCAGCAGCCAAGATGCGGGATCGTTGTCTTGGGAGCAGTTCTTC	CASSQDAGSLSWEQFF
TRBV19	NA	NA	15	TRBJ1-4	TGTGCCAGTAGTATGCGACTGGCAACTAATGAAAAACTGTTTTTT	CASSMRLATNEKLFF
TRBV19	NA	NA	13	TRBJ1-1	TGTGCCAGTAAGAGTTTCTCGAACACTGAAGCTTTCTTT	CASKSFSNTEAFF
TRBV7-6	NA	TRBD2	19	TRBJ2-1	TGTGCCAGCAGCGCAGGAACTAGCGGGAGCGACCCTGGCTACAATGAGCAGTTCTTC	CASSAGTSGSDPGYNEQFF
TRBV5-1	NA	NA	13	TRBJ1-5	TGCGCCAGCAGACAGGGTTCGAATCAGCCCCAGCATTTT	CASRQGSNQPQHF
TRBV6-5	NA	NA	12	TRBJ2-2	TGTGCCAGCAGATTCGTTACCGGGGAGCTGTTTTTT	CASRFVTGELFF
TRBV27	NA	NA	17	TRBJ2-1	TGTGCCAGCAGTATAAGTGGGGCAGCCTACCGCCGGAATGAGCAGTTCTTC	CASSISGAAYRRNEQFF
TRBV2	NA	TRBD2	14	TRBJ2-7	TGTGCCAGCAGTGAAAGGCTAGCGGCCCACAAGCAGTACTTC	CASSERLAAHKQYF
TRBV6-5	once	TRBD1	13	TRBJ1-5	TGTGCCAGCAGGACAGGGGACAATCAGCCCCAGCATTTT	CASRTGDNQPQHF
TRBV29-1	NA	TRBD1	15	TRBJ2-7	TGCAGCGTCGGATCCCCTAGAGGGGGCAGGTACGAGCAGTACTTC	CSVGSPRGGRYEQYF
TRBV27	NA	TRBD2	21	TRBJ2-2	TGTGCCAGCAGTTTAGAGTGGGCAGGACTAGGGATCTCCCCTTACACCGGGGAGCTGTTTTTT	CASSLEWAGLGISPYTGELFF
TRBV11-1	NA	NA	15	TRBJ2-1	TGTGCCAGCAGCCCTGACAGGAAGATCTACAATGAGCAGTTCTTC	CASSPDRKIYNEQFF
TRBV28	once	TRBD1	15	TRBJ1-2	TGTGCCAGCAGGGGACAGAAGGGCAGTAATCATGGCTACACCTTC	CASRGQKGSNHGYTF
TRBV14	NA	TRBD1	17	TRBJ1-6	TGTGCCAGCAGCCAAAGACAGGGGAGCTCCTATAATTCACCCCTCCACTTT	CASSQRQGSSYNSPLHF
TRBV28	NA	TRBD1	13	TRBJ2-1	TGTGCCAGCAGTTTCCCGGGACAGAATGAGCAGTTCTTC	CASSFPGQNEQFF
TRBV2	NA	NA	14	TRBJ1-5	TGTGCCACCGCCTTACAGGGTAGCAATCAGCCCCAGCATTTT	CATALQGSNQPQHF
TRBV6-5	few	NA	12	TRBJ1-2	TGTGCCAGCACCGACAGCTCGTATGGCTACACCTTC	CASTDSSYGYTF
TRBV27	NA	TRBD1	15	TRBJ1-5	TGTGCCAGCAGTCGGACAGGGTATAGCAATCAGCCCCAGCATTTT	CASSRTGYSNQPQHF
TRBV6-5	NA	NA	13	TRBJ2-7	TGTGCCAGCAGCGCCCCACAGCCTCGGGAGCAGTACTTC	CASSAPQPREQYF
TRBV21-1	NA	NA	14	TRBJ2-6	TGTGCCAGCCCCCGTGTCCCTGGGGCCAACGTCCTGACTTTC	CASPRVPGANVLTF
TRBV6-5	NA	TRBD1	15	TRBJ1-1	TGTGCCAGCAGTTACGGAAGGGGGCGGGAAACTGAAGCTTTCTTT	CASSYGRGRETEAFF
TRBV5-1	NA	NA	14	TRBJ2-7	TGCGCCAGCAGCTTAGGGACACAAGCCTACGAGCAGTACTTC	CASSLGTQAYEQYF
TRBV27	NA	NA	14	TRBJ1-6	TGTGCCAGCAGGTCGGGACAATTGGGCTCACCCCTCCACTTT	CASRSGQLGSPLHF
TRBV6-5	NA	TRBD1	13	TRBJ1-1	TGTGCCAGCAGGGTCACAGGGGGCACTGAAGCTTTCTTT	CASRVTGGTEAFF
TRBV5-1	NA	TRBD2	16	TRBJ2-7	TGCGCCAGCAGCCCGACGGCTAGCGGGGCAACCTACGAGCAGTACTTC	CASSPTASGATYEQYF